The 23 T cell receptor beta chains in this list originate from one sample, sequenced in a study of T cell repertoires in cytomegalovirus infection. TCRdb reprocessed the reads with MiXCR, giving one entry per CDR3 protein. The sample includes around 630,000 distinct CDR3 sequences, 20% to 25% of them seen just once. The sample taken for sequencing was CD8+ T cells from PBMCs. The receptors derive from a human donor in good health (CMV status not recorded). Some clones in this sample may be carry-over from other donors' samples.

A single count supports this clonotype. The rearrangement uses TRBV13 and TRBJ1-2; 8 bases align to TRBD1. Per germline, CDR1 PRHDT and CDR2 FYEKMQ (reference sequence). V dropped 3 bases and J dropped 4; count of bases not matched to a gene: 4. The CDR3 length is 14 residues. In DNA form, the CDR3 reads TGTGCCAGCAGCTTGAAGACAGGGGCCTATGGCTACACCTTC. It encodes CASSLKTGAYGYTF.

This sequence joins TRBV12-3 or TRBV12-4 and TRBJ1-6; D gene ambiguous. The V gene lost 1 base and the J gene lost 7 bases, with 8 bases spanning the gap. CDR3 size: 14 residues. Here the CDR3 DNA reads TGTGCCAGCAGTTTAGTTGTGTGGAATTCACCCCTCCACTTT. Its protein is CASSLVVWNSPLHF.

This clonotype was recorded many times. The rearrangement links TRBV7-8 to TRBJ2-1; no reliable D call. The CDR3 has 12 amino acids. V was cut by 2 bases and J by 8 bases, with 7 bases left in between. Germline CDR1 reads SGHVS; CDR2 reads FQNEAQ. The CDR3 coding sequence is TGTGCCAGCAGCTTACTCGTGCATGAGCAGTTCTTC. Its translation is CASSLLVHEQFF.

The rearrangement uses TRBV10-1 and TRBJ2-7, with 7 bases that match TRBD1. Germline CDR1 reads WNHNN; CDR2 reads SYGVQD (reference sequence). The CDR3 runs 13 residues. The trim removed 6 bases at V and 3 bases at J, leaving 5 bases unmatched. CDR3 sequence (DNA): TGCGCCAGCAGCACGGGACAGTACTACGAGCAGTACTTC. It specifies CASSTGQYYEQYF.

This clonotype was seen a handful of times. This chain uses TRBV7-2 with TRBJ2-3, with TRBD2 matching over 8 bases. Germline trimming cut 2 bases from V and 3 bases from J; bases unmatched to any gene: 4. This CDR3 is built from 15 residues. CDR1 and CDR2 from the germline V gene are SGHTA and FQGNSA. The CDR3 nucleotides read TGTGCCAGCAGCTTATACGGGGGGGCAACAGATACGCAGTATTTT. It is translated as CASSLYGGATDTQYF. The full variable domain, with the rest looked up from reference TRBV7-2 and TRBJ2-3, is GAGVSQSPSNKVTEKGKDVELRCDPISGHTALYWYRQSLGQGLEFLIYFQGNSAPDKSGLPSDRFSAERTGGSVSTLTIQRTQQEDSAVYLCASSLYGGATDTQYFGPGTRLTVL.

A word on this clonotype: At one boundary the junction diverges from the germline segment, which might be a read error. The V gene is TRBV29-1, the J gene TRBJ1-3; 9 bases are a match to TRBD1. The germline V gene encodes CDR1 SQVTM and CDR2 ANQGSEA. The CDR3 runs to 16 residues. The CDR3 region is CSVLGTGTDSGNTINF. In DNA form, the CDR3 reads TGCAGCGTTCTCGGGACAGGGACCGACTCTGGAAACACCATAAATTTT.

This clonotype was observed a handful of times. This sequence joins TRBV20-1 and TRBJ2-1; D is perhaps TRBD2 (7 bases). Trimming took 5 bases from V and 5 from J, leaving 19 bases between them. Germline V CDR1 and CDR2: DFQATT, SNEGSKA (reference sequence). The length of the CDR3 is 15 residues. The chain's CDR3 is CSALPGRGANNEQFF. The CDR3 DNA follows: TGCAGTGCTCTCCCCGGCCGGGGGGCTAACAATGAGCAGTTCTTC.

Regarding this clonotype: With a much larger clone just one base away, this may be a read error. The chain employs TRBV7-6 and TRBJ2-5; no definite D call. The CDR3 loop spans 12 amino acids. Germline CDR1 is SGHVS and CDR2 is FNYEAQ. As DNA, the CDR3 is TGTGCCAACAGCCCCCGGCGGGAGACCCAGTACTTC. This gives the protein CANSPRRETQYF.

This clonotype was counted at least ten times. CDR3: CATSAKIQGIQPQHF. The CDR3 nucleotides read TGTGCCACCAGCGCTAAAATCCAGGGGATTCAGCCCCAGCATTTT. The chain carries TRBV15 and TRBJ1-5; D is perhaps TRBD1 (6 bases). V shed 5 bases and J shed 6 bases, with 17 bases lying between them. The V gene's germline CDR1 is LNHNV and CDR2 YYDKDF (reference sequence). There are 15 residues in the CDR3.

This clonotype showed up many times. V usage is TRBV7-6 and J usage is TRBJ1-4; D unclear. Trimming cost V 2 bases and J 4 bases, with 8 bases left between them. This CDR3 contains 14 residues. Per germline, CDR1 SGHVS and CDR2 FNYEAQ. DNA of the CDR3: TGTGCCAGCAGCTTATCCAGCTATAATGAAAAACTGTTTTTT. Encoded protein: CASSLSSYNEKLFF.

The chain uses TRBV5-6 and TRBJ2-5, with 14 bases identical to TRBD2. CDR1 is SGHDT and CDR2 is YYEEEE in the germline V gene. The V and J ends lost 4 bases and 1 base, in that order; junction bases with no gene match: 6. This CDR3 spans 17 amino acids. The CDR3 sequence: CASSPGLAGEFQETQYF. For the CDR3, the DNA is TGTGCCAGCAGCCCGGGACTAGCGGGGGAATTCCAAGAGACCCAGTACTTC.

The genes are TRBV6-6 and TRBJ2-7; TRBD1 or TRBD2 may be the D gene (5 bases each). Trimming pared 8 bases from V and 3 bases from J, leaving 17 bases between. CDR3 size: 14 residues. The germline V gene encodes CDR1 MNHNY and CDR2 SVGAGI (reference sequence). The CDR3 DNA follows: TGTGCCAGCGGCACAGGAGGAATACTCTACGAGCAGTACGTC. Translation: CASGTGGILYEQYV.

This clonotype was recorded at least ten times. J is TRBJ1-2 and V is TRBV10-3; tentatively, D is TRBD1 (6 bases). CDR1 is ENHRY and CDR2 is SYGVKD in the germline V gene. This CDR3 spans 14 amino acids. Trimming took 3 bases from V and 6 from J, leaving 14 bases between them. CDR3 residues: CAISESIRGNGYTF. For the CDR3, the DNA is TGTGCCATCAGTGAATCGATCAGGGGAAATGGCTACACCTTC.

The chain combines TRBV6-6 with TRBJ1-5; D is uncertain. This CDR3 region has 12 residues. Trimming cost V 6 bases and J 12 bases, with 15 bases left between them. Germline V CDR1 and CDR2: MNHNY, SVGAGI (reference sequence). Here the CDR3 reads CASSSSGKVQHF. The CDR3 DNA follows: TGTGCCAGCAGCTCCTCCGGAAAAGTCCAGCATTTT.

J is TRBJ2-5 and V is TRBV7-4; 7 bases are shared with TRBD2. There are 18 residues in the CDR3. Germline lookup yields CDR1 SGHVT and CDR2 SQSDAQ. The J segment lost 1 base and the V segment lost 3 bases, leaving 14 bases of the junction unmatched. CDR3 coding DNA: TGTGCCAGCAGCTTCAAACTATGGATGGGGAGGGCCCAAGAGACCCAGTACTTC. Protein product: CASSFKLWMGRAQETQYF.

This clonotype was recorded a few times. J is TRBJ2-1 and V is TRBV20-1, with 14 bases fitting TRBD2. The junction had 7 bases not matched to a gene; V was cut back by 5 bases and J by 1 base. The V gene's germline CDR1 is DFQATT and CDR2 SNEGSKA (reference sequence). This CDR3 spans 17 amino acids. Here the CDR3 reads CSAFRLAGGPSYNEQFF. The CDR3 nucleotides are TGCAGTGCTTTCCGACTAGCGGGGGGGCCATCCTACAATGAGCAGTTCTTC.

The chain uses TRBV19 and TRBJ2-7; D is possibly TRBD1 (5 bases). The CDR3 runs to 16 residues. Per the germline V gene, CDR1 is LNHDA and CDR2 is SQIVND (reference sequence). V was shortened by 4 bases and J by 3 bases, with 19 bases between the two germline ends. CDR3 DNA sequence: TGTGCCAGTAGTAGCCTCCAGGGTCGAAGTGTCTACGAGCAGTACTTC. Translation gives CASSSLQGRSVYEQYF.

This clonotype was seen ten or more times. The chain carries TRBV7-2 and TRBJ2-7, with 7 bases matching TRBD2. Looked up from germline, CDR1 is SGHTA and CDR2 is FQGNSA. The junction had 4 bases not matched to a gene; V was cut back by 3 bases and J by 2 bases. The CDR3 contains 14 residues. The DNA of the CDR3 is TGTGCCAGCAGCTTCGCGGGGGTAACCTACGAGCAGTACTTC. This sequence encodes CASSFAGVTYEQYF.

The chain is built from TRBV24-1 and TRBJ2-1; D may match TRBD1 or TRBD2 (5 bases each). The V gene lost 0 bases and the J gene lost 7 bases, with 24 bases spanning the gap. Germline V gives CDR1 KGHDR, CDR2 SFDVKD. The CDR3 runs 19 residues. CDR3: CATSDLRADRGVLDNEQFF. Written as DNA, the CDR3 is TGTGCCACCAGTGATTTGCGGGCTGACAGAGGGGTGCTAGATAATGAGCAGTTCTTC.

The J gene is TRBJ1-1, the V gene TRBV13; a weak D match, TRBD1 (6 bases). Germline loops: CDR1 PRHDT, CDR2 FYEKMQ (reference sequence). This CDR3 spans 15 amino acids. V gave up 2 bases and J gave up 5 bases, with 15 bases separating them. The CDR3 region has the DNA TGTGCCAGCAGCTTAATCCGACAGGCCGTAACTGAAGCTTTCTTT. This translates into CASSLIRQAVTEAFF.

This clonotype occurred many times. The chain recombines TRBV28 with TRBJ2-2; 8 nucleotides match TRBD2. The CDR3 has 19 residues. Germline assignment: CDR1 MDHEN and CDR2 SYDVKM. V gave up 2 bases and J gave up 7 bases; unmatched junction bases: 18. CDR3 coding DNA: TGTGCCAGCAGTTTAGGGACGCAGGGACTAGTAATGTCAAGCGGGGAGCTGTTTTTT. It yields the protein CASSLGTQGLVMSSGELFF.

This clonotype was picked up many times. This rearrangement joins TRBV5-8 to TRBJ2-7; 8 positions match TRBD2. The germline V gene encodes CDR1 SGHTS and CDR2 YDEGEE. With 5 bases clipped from V and 5 bases from J, the junction kept 9 bases outside the gene matches. This CDR3 contains 14 residues. For the CDR3, the DNA is TGTGCCAGCAGTTCGCCGGGACTAGTTGACGAGCAGTACGTC. Translated: CASSSPGLVDEQYV.

This chain uses TRBV5-6 with TRBJ2-1; D unclear. Trimming removed 3 bases from V and 0 bases from J, with 10 bases in between. The CDR3 contains 15 residues. CDR1 SGHDT and CDR2 YYEEEE come from the germline V gene. CDR3: CASSSFGTSYNEQFF. The CDR3 bases are TGTGCCAGCAGCTCCTTCGGTACCTCCTACAATGAGCAGTTCTTC.